The TCR beta chain described here comes from a study of blood T cell repertoires in COVID-19. The CDR3 has 15 residues. V shed 4 bases and J 2 bases; nucleotides not matched to a gene: 6. CDR1 is SGHDT and CDR2 is YYEEEE in the germline V gene. Seattle cases were enrolled at active infection and followed longitudinally. In the authors' methods: Scientists estimated how many nucleated cells there were by amplifying reference gene primers. Sequencing was performed with immunoSEQ multiplex PCR; in TCRdb, only in-frame clones are kept and a portion is missing. From that table come the V and J calls and clone size; the DNA was used to work out D and trimming. The sample lists 150,000 to 200,000 clones, just over 90% seen once, with just under 2% in the top ten.

J is TRBJ1-3 and V is TRBV5-6; TRBD1 aligns across 7 bases. The source material was peripheral blood. The clonotype originates from an older woman with COVID-19, enrolled during active disease. In nucleotides, the CDR3 is TGTGCCAGCAGCCGACCCACAGGGGCTGGAAACACCATATATTTT. The encoded protein is CASSRPTGAGNTIYF.